This TCR beta chain comes out of a study of cytomegalovirus exposure and HLA in healthy donors. Background on the study: Sequencing of roughly 180 million T cells in an earlier analysis found 100 million to 140 million unique TCR beta sequences. Points from the study as a whole: Follow-up analysis seemed to connect common viral pathogens with several of the most significant clusters identified. In a later analysis, a missense DCLRE1C variant was linked to TCR beta V- and J-gene trimming.

Donors had nominal health at sampling but likely had unrecorded immune exposures. In the case of this clone: What it binds is not known.

After removal of 2 bases from V and 5 bases from J, the junction contained 7 bases not matched to a gene. Germline V gives CDR1 SEHNR, CDR2 FQNEAQ (reference sequence). The CDR3 totals 16 residues. The study ran its PCR with 60 Vbeta and 13 Jbeta primers. This table comes from immunoSEQ multiplex PCR, and its TCRdb copy is limited to in-frame clones, with some not included. The sample consists of around 160,000 clones, 60% to 85% of them appearing once. This chain connects TRBV7-9 to TRBJ2-2; TRBD2 matches at 8 bases. The sequenced sample consisted of PBMCs. The sequence was collected from a man aged 35 to 55 in good health and CMV-seropositive. This CDR3 is CASSLRRLASTGELFF. CDR3 sequence (DNA): TGTGCCAGCAGCTTACGACGACTAGCGAGTACCGGGGAGCTGTTTTTT. The full variable domain, in which reference TRBV7-9 and TRBJ2-2 provide the parts outside the CDR3, is DTGVSQNPRHKITKRGQNVTFRCDPISEHNRLYWYRQTLGQGPEFLTYFQNEAQLEKSRLLSDRFSAERPKGSFSTLEIQRTEQGDSAMYLCASSLRRLASTGELFFGEGSRLTVL.